This T cell receptor beta chain was retrieved from a study of control samples from healthy donors and cancer patients. CDR3 length: 14 residues. Trimming took 3 bases from V and 13 from J, leaving 19 bases between them. The germline V gene has CDR1 SGHTA and CDR2 FQGNSA. Repertoires were generated with immunoSEQ multiplex PCR, while TCRdb's copy carries only in-frame clones and drops some. The table shows 93,000 or so clones, with around 89% occurring only once. Source material: PBMCs. The gene calls are TRBV7-2 and TRBJ2-1, with D perhaps matching TRBD2 (7 bases). The clonotype was recovered from a man in his 60s with lung cancer. CDR3 amino acids: CASSFLEGGTKQFF. In DNA, the CDR3 is TGTGCCAGCAGCTTCCTCGAGGGAGGGACAAAACAGTTCTTC.